Shown below are 4 T cell receptor beta chains from a single sample sequenced in a study of T cells in Graves' hyperthyroidism and ophthalmopathy. Authors of the study amplified TCR beta CDR3 regions from RNA transcripts. First-round RT-PCR targeting the TCR CDR3 was performed with the HTBI primer set. TCRdb passed the multiplex PCR reads through MiXCR, listing each CDR3 protein once. The sample holds hundreds of thousands of distinct CDR3 sequences, roughly 14% seen once. Sequencing was performed on blood. The receptors stem from a woman in her thirties or forties with Graves' ophthalmopathy.

This sequence joins TRBV12-3 or TRBV12-4 and TRBJ1-3; 7 bases fit TRBD1. CDR3 length equals 13 residues. The junction had 4 bases not matched to a gene; V was cut back by 4 bases and J by 7 bases. Here the CDR3 DNA reads TGTGCCAGCAGTTCGGGACAGTTGAACACCATATATTTT. Translating gives CASSSGQLNTIYF.

This clonotype was seen only a few times. This sequence joins TRBV4-2 and TRBJ2-2, with 10 bases aligning to TRBD2. The V gene's germline CDR1 is LGHNA and CDR2 YNFKEQ. The V and J ends lost 0 bases and 6 bases, in that order; junction bases with no gene match: 4. This CDR3 spans 16 amino acids. The CDR3 here is CASSQDVAGGSGELFF. CDR3 DNA: TGTGCCAGCAGCCAAGACGTAGCGGGAGGCTCCGGGGAGCTGTTTTTT.

This clonotype has at least ten counts. The rearrangement uses TRBV9 and TRBJ1-3; tentatively, D is TRBD1 (5 bases). The CDR3 contains 16 residues. Germline assignment: CDR1 SGDLS and CDR2 YYNGEE. Between the trimmed V and J ends, which lost 4 bases and 0 bases, there was a span of 14 bases. The CDR3 reads CASSTRDSSSGNTIYF. Here the CDR3 DNA reads TGTGCCAGCAGCACCCGGGACTCAAGCTCTGGAAACACCATATATTTT.

This clonotype was observed many times. The V gene is TRBV6-2 or TRBV6-3, the J gene TRBJ2-5; D is unresolved. The ends were cut back, 2 bases at V and 7 bases at J, with 8 bases in the middle. Germline-derived CDR1 and CDR2 are MNHEY and SVGEGT. This CDR3 has 12 residues. CDR3 sequence reads: CASSYGPRTQYF. The CDR3 bases are TGTGCCAGCAGTTACGGGCCACGGACCCAGTACTTC.